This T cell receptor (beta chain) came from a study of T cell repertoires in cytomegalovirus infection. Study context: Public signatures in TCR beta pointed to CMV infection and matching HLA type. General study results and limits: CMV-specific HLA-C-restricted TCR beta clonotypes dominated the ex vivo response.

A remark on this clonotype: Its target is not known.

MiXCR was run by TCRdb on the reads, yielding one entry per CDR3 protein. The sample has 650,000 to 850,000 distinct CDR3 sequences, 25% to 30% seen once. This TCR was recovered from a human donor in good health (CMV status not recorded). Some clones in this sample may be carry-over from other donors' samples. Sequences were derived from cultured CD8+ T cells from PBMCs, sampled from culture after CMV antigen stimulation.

The CDR3 spells CASSQGQGVYEQYF. For the CDR3, the DNA is TGTGCCAGCAGCCAAGGACAGGGGGTCTACGAGCAGTACTTC. The V gene is TRBV3-1, the J gene TRBJ2-7; 9 nucleotides align to TRBD1. V was clipped by 1 base and J by 3 bases; unmatched bases: 1. Germline CDR1 and CDR2: LGHDT and YNNKEL (reference sequence). The CDR3 consists of 14 residues.